This TCR beta chain was captured in a study of OX40 agonist ivuxolimab in advanced cancers. Regarding the complete study: Ivuxolimab, which targeted the costimulatory receptor OX40 (CD134), was an agonistic, fully human IgG2 monoclonal antibody. Intravenous ivuxolimab was administered to patients every 2 weeks at six dose levels: 0.01, 0.1, 0.3, 1.5, 3 and 10 mg/kg. Of the 50 to 55 patients in dose escalation, 19 had hepatocellular carcinoma, some 15 had melanoma, 9 had renal cell carcinoma and 9 had head and neck cancer. In the dose-escalation cohort, approximately 83% of patients were male, and the mean age was 60 years with a range of roughly 23 to 90. Patients were allowed to have had prior anti-PD-1, anti-PD-L1 or anti-CTLA-4 therapy, and 40% to 45% of the dose-escalation patients had been treated with checkpoint inhibitors. Three dose-escalation patients achieved partial responses, one with hepatocellular carcinoma and two with cutaneous melanoma. Peripheral TCRbeta sequencing was intended to test whether TCR sequence diversity was altered and clonal T-cell expansion was caused by ivuxolimab. The paper reports the monotherapy dose-escalation portion (N of about 50 patients) of the phase I ivuxolimab trial. On the study overall, not on this receptor specifically: Which antigens the clonally expanded peripheral T cells were specific for was not determined. Low levels of normalized T-cell clonal expansion were also seen in some patients who did not respond. After ivuxolimab, expanded clones were on average more numerous among CD8+ T cells than among CD4+ T cells. In the 0.1-3.0 mg/kg groups, partial responders had among the lowest normalized peripheral clonal expansion, particularly in CD8+ T cells. At doses from 0.1 to 3.0 mg/kg, clonal expansion was seen in both CD4+ and CD8+ blood T cells between baseline and week 6.

The cysteine opens and the phenylalanine closes a CDR3 of 14 amino acids. The DNA shown is the 42-base CDR3, in frame from base 1. The germline V gene encodes CDR1 SNHLY and CDR2 FYNNEI. V loses 7 bases at its end and J loses 5 bases; junction bases beyond the gene matches: 9. Note on this clone: Its specific antigen is unknown. No quality values exist for individual bases; no much larger clone is one base distant.

To sequence the TCRbeta CDR3 region, genomic DNA was isolated from the sorted cells. TCRbeta CDR3 regions were sequenced using the immunoSEQ Assay. Not all clones reach the TCRdb copy of this immuneACCESS table, which keeps in-frame sequences only. Checked studies attribute under half of the gap to unresolved V genes and leave the rest unexplained. Present in this sample are 70,000 to 80,000 clones, around 90% of which were seen just once. The top ten hold approximately 1.2% of the sample. The trial excluded patients who had a history of autoimmune disease or were on systemic immunosuppression. Peripheral blood for TCR sequencing was collected from all dose cohorts at baseline, on cycle 4 day 1, and on cycle 7 day 1. Samples were obtained from an open-label, multicenter, first-in-human phase I dose-escalation trial of ivuxolimab. The trial enrolled adults with locally advanced or metastatic head and neck squamous cell, hepatocellular, melanoma or renal cell carcinoma. Before TCR sequencing, CD4+ T cells and CD8+ T cells were sorted from peripheral blood as separate populations.

The sequence derives from an adult with an advanced solid tumor such as melanoma, head and neck, liver or kidney cancer. The sequence joins TRBV2 to TRBJ2-5, and 8 junction bases match TRBD2. Source: CD4+ or CD8+ T cells sorted from blood, taken in a trial of the OX40 agonist ivuxolimab. The DNA sequence is TGTGCCAGCAAGGGACTAGAGGGTTTGGAGACCCAGTACTTC. The translation is CASKGLEGLETQYF. When the CDR3 is completed using the reference TRBV2 and TRBJ2-5 genes on either side, the full variable domain is EPEVTQTPSHQVTQMGQEVILRCVPISNHLYFYWYRQILGQKVEFLVSFYNNEISEKSEIFDDQFSVERPDGSNFTLKIRSTKLEDSAMYFCASKGLEGLETQYFGPGTRLLVL.